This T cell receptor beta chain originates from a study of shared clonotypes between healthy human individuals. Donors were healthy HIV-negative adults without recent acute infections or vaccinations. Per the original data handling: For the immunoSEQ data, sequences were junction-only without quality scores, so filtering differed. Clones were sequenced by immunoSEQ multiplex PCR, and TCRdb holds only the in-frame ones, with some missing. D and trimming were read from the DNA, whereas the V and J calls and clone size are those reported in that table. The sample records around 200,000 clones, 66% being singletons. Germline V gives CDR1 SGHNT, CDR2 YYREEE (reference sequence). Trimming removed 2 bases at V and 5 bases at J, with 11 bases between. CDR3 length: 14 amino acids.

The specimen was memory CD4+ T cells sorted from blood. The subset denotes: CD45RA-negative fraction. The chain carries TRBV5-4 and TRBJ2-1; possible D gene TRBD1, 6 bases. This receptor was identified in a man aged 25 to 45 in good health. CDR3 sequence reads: CASSLRDTHNEQFF. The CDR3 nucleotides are TGTGCCAGCAGCTTACGGGACACCCACAATGAGCAGTTCTTC.